The 5 T cell receptor beta chains below were found in one sample sequenced in a study of shared clonotypes between healthy human individuals. Measured with immunoSEQ multiplex PCR; TCRdb has only the in-frame clones, and not every one. The top ten clones hold around a tenth of a sample with roughly 330,000 clones, about 74% of them seen once. The material sequenced was memory CD4+ T cells sorted from blood. Subset defined: CD45RA-negative fraction. The receptor source for this set is a young man in good health.

Only a few counts were recorded for this clone. The chain has TRBV11-3 and TRBJ2-1, with TRBD1 matching over 7 bases. The CDR3 sequence is 14 residues long. CDR1 is SGHNT, CDR2 YENEEA, per germline. J lost 5 bases, V lost 5 bases, and 6 bases had no gene match. CDR3 sequence (DNA): TGTGCCAGCAGCAAGGGGGCGGGTAACAATGAGCAGTTCTTC. This encodes CASSKGAGNNEQFF.

The chain employs TRBV6-5 and TRBJ1-5; the D is unclear. Germline V gives CDR1 MNHEY, CDR2 SVGAGI. The CDR3 length is 15 residues. The germline V and J ends were trimmed by 6 bases and 3 bases, with 15 bases remaining between them. DNA for the CDR3: TGTGCCAGCAGCCCAGGCCTTAACTCCAATCAGCCCCAGCATTTT. It encodes CASSPGLNSNQPQHF.

This sequence joins TRBV9 and TRBJ2-1; D remains ambiguous. This CDR3 comprises 13 residues. Trimming removed 1 base from V and 7 bases from J, with 9 bases in between. The germline CDR1 and CDR2 sequences are SGDLS and YYNGEE. CDR3 protein: CASSVSQNNEQFF. CDR3 DNA sequence: TGTGCCAGCAGCGTATCTCAGAATAATGAGCAGTTCTTC. Full variable domain (rest looked up from reference TRBV9 and TRBJ2-1): DSGVTQTPKHLITATGQRVTLRCSPRSGDLSVYWYQQSLDQGLQFLIQYYNGEERAKGNILERFSAQQFPDLHSELNLSSLELGDSALYFCASSVSQNNEQFFGPGTRLTVL.

The V call is TRBV7-9, the J call TRBJ2-1; 7 bases match TRBD1. Germline V gives CDR1 SEHNR, CDR2 FQNEAQ (reference sequence). CDR3 length equals 16 residues. V shed 6 bases and J 6 bases; nucleotides not matched to a gene: 14. CDR3 region: CASRPARGQSFNEQFF. The DNA of the CDR3 is TGTGCCAGCAGGCCCGCTAGGGGGCAATCTTTCAATGAGCAGTTCTTC.

This clone has at least ten counts. The V call is TRBV5-1, the J call TRBJ2-3; TRBD2 aligns across 7 bases. CDR1 is SGHRS, CDR2 YFSETQ, per germline. V dropped 4 bases and J dropped 0; count of bases not matched to a gene: 11. This CDR3 is built from 17 residues. CDR3 nucleotides: TGCGCCAGCAGCGAAGGGAGGGATAGCTTAAGCACAGATACGCAGTATTTT. Translated, it gives CASSEGRDSLSTDTQYF.